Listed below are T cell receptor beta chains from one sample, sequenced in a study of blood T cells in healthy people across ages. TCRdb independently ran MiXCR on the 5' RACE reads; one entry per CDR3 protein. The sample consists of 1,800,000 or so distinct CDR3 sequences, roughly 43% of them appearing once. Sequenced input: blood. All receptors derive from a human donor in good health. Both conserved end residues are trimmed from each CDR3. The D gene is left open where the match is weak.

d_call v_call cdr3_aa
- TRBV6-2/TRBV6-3 ASSWSNYGYT
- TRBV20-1 SARDPGLDTGELF
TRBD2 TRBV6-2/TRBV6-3 ASSLSTSGGAVRGETQY
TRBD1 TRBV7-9 ASGQTRDSRYEQY
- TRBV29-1 SVDVSGPRGYT
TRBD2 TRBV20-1 SARLASGYYEQY
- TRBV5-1 ASSLLRLNEQF
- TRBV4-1 ASSERRQETQY
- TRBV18 ASSLGALTEAF
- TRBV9 ASGPRLANYNEQF
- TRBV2 ASSVGSVMNTEAF
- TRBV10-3 AISESGQEIYGYT
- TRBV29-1 SVEGTGWGQF
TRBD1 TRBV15 ATSSTGVTEAF
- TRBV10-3 ATSYPSAEAF
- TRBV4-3 ASSQDRWEQF
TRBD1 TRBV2 ASNPGQGGEQY
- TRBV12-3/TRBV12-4 ASRHSGIHGYT
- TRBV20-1 SARDWPNQEKLF
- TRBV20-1 SARGISVNQPQH
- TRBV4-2 ASSQGWAETSTDTQY
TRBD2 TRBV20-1 SAQRGASTDTQY
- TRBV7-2 AIRGAGQYETQY
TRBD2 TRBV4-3 ASSQVVAGWEYEQY
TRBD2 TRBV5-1 ASSLKTSRTDTQY
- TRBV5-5 ASSRDPGLGEKLF
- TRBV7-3 ASSLDGSGANVLT
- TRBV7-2 ASSLRALRGNDTEAF
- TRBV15 ATSGGPSTDTQY
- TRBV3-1 ASSQGLGEAF
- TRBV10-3 AISGSVEETQY
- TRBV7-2 ASSRTADYYNEQF
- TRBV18 ASSATLADQETQY
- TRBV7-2 ASSLAGAGEVSPLH
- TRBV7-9 ASSPVQENTEAF
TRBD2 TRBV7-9 ASSVSGAPYEQY
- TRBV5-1 ASSLGQGSAETQY
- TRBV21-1 ASSKVGGSRLGQY
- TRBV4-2 ASSQRYRQHSTDTQY
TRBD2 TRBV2 ASSERDRRQF